The clone carrying this TCR beta chain was observed a handful of times. Its antigen is still unknown. These data originate in a study of CD8 T cells in ankylosing spondylitis. Study-wide points: Disease-associated clones were reportedly significantly overrepresented in matched ankylosing spondylitis synovial fluid.

MiXCR, applied by TCRdb to the 5' RACE reads, yields one record per CDR3 protein. The table lists approximately 290,000 distinct CDR3 sequences, around 20% of them singletons, with 3.5% in the top ten. CDR1 is DFQATT, CDR2 SNEGSKA, per germline (reference sequence). CDR3 length: 17 amino acids. The junction had 13 bases not matched to a gene; V was cut back by 0 bases and J by 6 bases. The chain carries TRBV20-1 and TRBJ2-1; 8 nucleotides align to TRBD2. This TCR was recovered from a female donor with ankylosing spondylitis or in good health (not recorded which). The sample was blood, either unsorted or a sorted T cell fraction (not recorded which). CDR3 region: CSARDQRTSGPFNEQFF. The CDR3 DNA follows: TGCAGTGCTAGAGACCAACGAACTAGCGGACCTTTCAATGAGCAGTTCTTC.